The 20 T cell receptor beta chains reported below all come from one sample, sequenced in a study of shared clonotypes between healthy human individuals. Clones were read by immunoSEQ multiplex PCR, and TCRdb kept only the in-frame ones, dropping some. The top ten clones hold about 0.39% of a sample with approximately 2.5 million clones, under 95% of them seen once. The sequenced sample consisted of naive CD4+ T cells from PBMCs. Subset meaning: CD45RA+ positively selected. Every receptor here comes from a man aged 18 to 29 in good health. Some clones in this sample may be carry-over from other donors' samples.

The genes are TRBV9 and TRBJ1-2; 11 bases agree with TRBD1. The J segment lost 7 bases and the V segment lost 0 bases, leaving 8 bases of the junction unmatched. Germline V CDR1 and CDR2: SGDLS, YYNGEE. This CDR3 has 16 amino acids. This chain's CDR3 is CASSVEWTGGESGYTF. The CDR3 DNA follows: TGTGCCAGCAGCGTAGAGTGGACAGGGGGCGAATCTGGCTACACCTTC.

In regard to this clone: At the DNA level, this CDR3 is encoded by other sequences in the same sample as well. The rearrangement joins TRBV18 to TRBJ1-5, with D hard to call. V was trimmed by 2 bases and J by 6 bases, leaving 5 bases between them. The CDR3 has 12 amino acids. The germline V gene encodes CDR1 KGHSH and CDR2 LQKENI. CDR3 protein: CASSPGVQPQHF. CDR3 bases: TGTGCCAGCTCACCAGGGGTTCAGCCCCAGCATTTT.

The V gene is TRBV28, the J gene TRBJ2-1; D call uncertain. The CDR3 is 12 amino acids. The ends were cut back, 8 bases at V and 0 bases at J, with 5 bases in the middle. The germline V gene has CDR1 MDHEN and CDR2 SYDVKM. The CDR3 bases are TGTGCCAGCTGTATCTCCTACAATGAGCAGTTCTTC. Residues: CASCISYNEQFF.

V usage is TRBV5-1 and J usage is TRBJ1-4; 9 nucleotides align to TRBD1. Germline V gene sequence: CDR1 SGHRS, CDR2 YFSETQ. The CDR3 loop spans 16 amino acids. V dropped 3 bases and J dropped 6; count of bases not matched to a gene: 9. The CDR3 loop is CASSSQTGTGHEKLFF. In DNA, the CDR3 is TGCGCCAGCAGCTCCCAAACCGGGACAGGGCATGAAAAACTGTTTTTT. Based on the CDR3 plus reference TRBV5-1 and TRBJ1-4, the full variable domain is KAGVTQTPRYLIKTRGQQVTLSCSPISGHRSVSWYQQTPGQGLQFLFEYFSETQRNKGNFPGRFSGRQFSNSRSEMNVSTLELGDSALYLCASSSQTGTGHEKLFFGSGTQLSVL.

Note on this clone: The junction and the germline gene differ at one end; a read error may be behind it. The rearrangement uses TRBV15 and TRBJ1-1; D is unclear. Germline CDR1 LNHNV, CDR2 YYDKDF (reference sequence). The length of the CDR3 is 12 residues. CDR3 coding DNA: TGTGCCACCAGAAGAGGGAACACTGAAGCTTTCTTT. This codes for CATRRGNTEAFF.

Concerning this clone itself: Other DNA sequences within the sample encode an identical CDR3. This CDR3 is CASSLLQGQETQYF. The CDR3 coding sequence is TGTGCCAGCAGTTTATTGCAGGGCCAAGAGACCCAGTACTTC. The chain combines TRBV28 with TRBJ2-5; D may be TRBD1 (5 bases). Germline loops: CDR1 MDHEN, CDR2 SYDVKM. This CDR3 contains 14 residues. With 1 base removed from V and 1 base from J, the gap between germline ends came to 7 bases.

J is TRBJ1-3 and V is TRBV9; no clear D gene. Germline lookup yields CDR1 SGDLS and CDR2 YYNGEE. V lost 1 base and J lost 0, with 5 bases in between. The CDR3 spans 14 residues. The CDR3 sequence: CASSVMSSGNTIYF. The CDR3 coding sequence is TGTGCCAGCAGCGTAATGAGCTCTGGAAACACCATATATTTT. Together with reference TRBV9 and TRBJ1-3, the CDR3 gives the full variable domain: DSGVTQTPKHLITATGQRVTLRCSPRSGDLSVYWYQQSLDQGLQFLIQYYNGEERAKGNILERFSAQQFPDLHSELNLSSLELGDSALYFCASSVMSSGNTIYFGEGSWLTVV.

In the case of this clone: This CDR3 is also generated by other DNA sequences in the sample. The genes are TRBV18 and TRBJ2-5; D remains unclear. This CDR3 region has 13 residues. The V and J ends lost 3 bases and 1 base respectively, with 6 bases between them. Germline V lookup: CDR1 KGHSH, CDR2 LQKENI. The CDR3 DNA reads TGTGCCAGCTCACCGAGCTTCCAAGAGACCCAGTACTTC. Translated, it gives CASSPSFQETQYF.

This rearrangement joins TRBV6-1 to TRBJ1-5; D is undetermined. Trimming took 2 bases from V and 4 from J, leaving 15 bases between them. This CDR3 comprises 16 residues. Germline V CDR1 and CDR2: MNHNS, SASEGT. The CDR3 region has the DNA TGTGCCAGCAGTGAACGTGATAAGGGAAGGAATCAGCCCCAGCATTTT. The encoded protein is CASSERDKGRNQPQHF.

V is TRBV7-9 and J is TRBJ2-3, with D uncertain. This CDR3 is 16 amino acids long. The germline gives CDR1 SEHNR, CDR2 FQNEAQ (reference sequence). The ends were cut back, 0 bases at V and 1 base at J, with 11 bases in the middle. This CDR3 reads CASSLARGERTDTQYF. The CDR3 DNA follows: TGTGCCAGCAGCTTAGCGCGAGGAGAACGCACAGATACGCAGTATTTT.

The genes are TRBV29-1 and TRBJ1-1; D call uncertain. The CDR3 is made up of 14 amino acids. Germline-derived CDR1 and CDR2 are SQVTM and ANQGSEA. Deletions cut 4 bases from V and 4 bases from J, with 16 bases between. CDR3: CSVGVLASRTEAFF. The CDR3, as DNA: TGCAGCGTTGGTGTTTTGGCCAGTCGCACTGAAGCTTTCTTT.

The chain combines TRBV5-1 with TRBJ2-7, with D tentatively TRBD1 (5 bases). The CDR3 is made up of 15 amino acids. V lost 0 bases, J lost 0 bases, and 10 bases lay in between. Germline CDR1 reads SGHRS; CDR2 reads YFSETQ. The CDR3 loop reads CASSLEGSSSYEQYF. The CDR3 DNA follows: TGCGCCAGCAGCTTGGAGGGGTCCAGCTCCTACGAGCAGTACTTC.

The chain uses TRBV5-1 and TRBJ2-1; D is unresolved. The CDR3 loop spans 13 amino acids. V dropped 2 bases and J dropped 7 bases, with 10 bases sitting between them. Germline assignment: CDR1 SGHRS and CDR2 YFSETQ. The CDR3 nucleotides are TGCGCCAGCAGCTTAAACCTTCAAAATGAGCAGTTCTTC. It translates to CASSLNLQNEQFF.

V usage is TRBV13 and J usage is TRBJ1-4; D is uncertain. Germline CDR1 is PRHDT and CDR2 is FYEKMQ (reference sequence). The CDR3 spans 19 residues. Trimming left V 2 bases short and J 7 bases short, with 26 bases between. CDR3 amino acids: CASSLSSLGLPGSGEKLFF. CDR3 nucleotides: TGTGCCAGCAGCTTAAGTTCCCTCGGGCTCCCGGGGTCTGGTGAAAAACTGTTTTTT.

This clone was found a few times. The chain employs TRBV10-3 and TRBJ1-5, with D unresolved. Trimming removed 3 bases from V and 2 bases from J, with 11 bases in between. This CDR3 is built from 15 residues. The germline gives CDR1 ENHRY, CDR2 SYGVKD. CDR3 bases: TGTGCCATCAGTGATCAGCTGGTCGGCAATCAGCCCCAGCATTTT. Translation gives CAISDQLVGNQPQHF.

This chain uses TRBV9 with TRBJ2-1, with TRBD1 matching 9 bases. Trimming at V came to 0 bases and at J to 4 bases, leaving 5 bases not matched to a gene. Germline loops: CDR1 SGDLS, CDR2 YYNGEE. The CDR3 runs 16 residues. The CDR3: CASSVGGTGLYNEQFF. The CDR3 coding sequence is TGTGCCAGCAGCGTAGGTGGGACAGGGTTGTACAATGAGCAGTTCTTC.

The chain recombines TRBV28 with TRBJ2-3, with TRBD2 identical over 9 bases. CDR3 length: 19 amino acids. V trimming: 6 bases; J trimming: 1 base; junction bases outside the gene matches: 17. Germline loops: CDR1 MDHEN, CDR2 SYDVKM. DNA for the CDR3: TGTGCCAGCAGACCCTCTAGCGGGAAATCACAGGAACGCACAGATACGCAGTATTTT. Its translation: CASRPSSGKSQERTDTQYF.

The chain combines TRBV6-1 with TRBJ1-6; 7 bases align to TRBD1. Germline V gene lookup returns CDR1 MNHNS and CDR2 SASEGT. The ends lost 4 bases at V and 7 bases at J; junction bases unmatched: 10. The CDR3 sequence is 16 residues long. CDR3 region: CASSVIAGTENSPLHF. The CDR3 DNA follows: TGTGCCAGCAGTGTGATCGCCGGGACAGAGAATTCACCCCTCCACTTT.

DNA for the CDR3: TGTGCCAGTAGTACTATTAGCGGGAGCGTGTACAATGAGCAGTTCTTC. This gives the protein CASSTISGSVYNEQFF. The chain combines TRBV19 with TRBJ2-1, with 9 bases aligning to TRBD2. The ends lost 4 bases at V and 4 bases at J; junction bases unmatched: 8. Germline CDR1 LNHDA, CDR2 SQIVND (reference sequence). The CDR3 runs to 16 residues.

For this clone: Other nucleotide sequences from this sample produce the same CDR3. The rearrangement joins TRBV5-1 to TRBJ2-1; 10 positions match TRBD2. This CDR3 region has 15 residues. Trimming removed 0 bases from V and 6 bases from J; junction bases left unmatched: 3. CDR1 is SGHRS, CDR2 YFSETQ, per germline. As DNA, the CDR3 is TGCGCCAGCAGCTTGGGGACTAGCGGACGCAATGAGCAGTTCTTC. Protein product: CASSLGTSGRNEQFF.